These T cell receptor beta chains were read from a single sample in a study of blood T cell repertoires in COVID-19. Assay used: immunoSEQ multiplex PCR; TCRdb lists only in-frame clones, some missing. The sample consists of about 68,000 clones, approximately 86% of them appearing once. Sequenced material: peripheral blood. The receptor source for this set is an elderly man with COVID-19, enrolled during active disease. The CDR3 runs from the conserved cysteine through the conserved F or W. Each record gives: clone size, V gene, J gene, CDR3 length, CDR3 protein. Clone size, where shown, is once, few, many, or a class for clones that have expanded.

>-|TRBV9|TRBJ2-7|16
CASSVGSSGWGYEQYF
>-|TRBV4-2|TRBJ1-2|14
CASSQGTGDYGYTF
>-|TRBV19|TRBJ1-2|13
CASIPPQGWGYTF
>few|TRBV7-9|TRBJ1-1|14
CASSLGGQGIEAFF
>-|TRBV5-1|TRBJ2-2|16
CASSLSRGGAGGELFF
>-|TRBV7-2|TRBJ2-5|13
CASSRSSQETQYF
>-|TRBV14|TRBJ1-1|12
CASSRTATEAFF
>-|TRBV27|TRBJ2-7|12
CASSANPYEQYF
>-|TRBV27|TRBJ2-3|14
CASKGQPSTDTQYF
>-|TRBV18|TRBJ1-4|14
CASSPGAGNEKLFF
>-|TRBV3-1/TRBV3-2|TRBJ1-2|12
CASSRTGVGYTF
>-|TRBV5-1|TRBJ1-1|14
CASSSAAGNTEAFF
>-|TRBV7-6|TRBJ2-3|16
CASSYYRVSSTDTQYF
>-|TRBV28|TRBJ2-5|17
CASSLALGGSGGETQYF
>-|TRBV6-2/TRBV6-3|TRBJ1-2|15
CASSDLPGTGEADTF
>-|TRBV3-1/TRBV3-2|TRBJ1-1|15
CASSHRPDRNTEAFF
>-|TRBV28|TRBJ2-1|15
CASSLGGSLGNEQFF
>-|TRBV7-9|TRBJ1-1|14
CASSRTPGGTEAFF
>once|TRBV2|TRBJ1-1|15
CASSEVGRGLTEAFF
>-|TRBV11-2|TRBJ1-2|13
CASSPDRQYGYTF
>-|TRBV3-1/TRBV3-2|TRBJ2-2|15
CASSLTGGNTGELFF
>-|TRBV7-9|TRBJ2-1|14
CASSLTVGDNEQFF
>few|TRBV18|TRBJ2-7|17
CASSPGSLAGTAYEQYF
>-|TRBV5-1|TRBJ1-3|16
CASSLESGWAGNTIYF
>-|TRBV6-5|TRBJ2-2|15
CASGIRGAVAGELFF
>-|TRBV7-9|TRBJ1-6|15
CASTPGGWDNSPLHF
>-|TRBV5-8|TRBJ1-4|14
CASSLAGNNEKLFF
>once|TRBV13|TRBJ1-2|13
CASSLSLNYGYTF
>-|TRBV19|TRBJ1-6|15
CASSMRLMTGGALHF
>few|TRBV5-1|TRBJ2-1|16
CASSLGVGLDANEQFF
>-|TRBV10-3|TRBJ2-2|12
CAMGHLTGELFF
>-|TRBV5-5|TRBJ1-5|17
CASSSILRTGTNQPQHF
>-|TRBV6-6|TRBJ1-3|21
CASSLSRTGQVSGDSGNTIYF
>-|TRBV24-1|TRBJ2-7|14
CATSEGGHHDEQYF
>-|TRBV10-3|TRBJ2-7|12
CAISEYSDEQYF
>few|TRBV7-3|TRBJ2-7|14
CASSLQGRGYEQYF
>-|TRBV10-2|TRBJ2-2|15
CASRDKPGNTGELFF
>-|TRBV4-2|TRBJ1-6|17
CASSQDRQNTYNSPLHF
>-|TRBV11-2|TRBJ2-7|14
CASSLALSGDEQYF
>-|TRBV6-4|TRBJ1-2|13
CARYRTGTILHTF
>-|TRBV5-1|TRBJ1-1|14
CASSWSRGGTEAFF
>-|TRBV6-2/TRBV6-3|TRBJ2-1|17
CASSYSTSGGAFDEQFF
>-|TRBV6-5|TRBJ2-7|14
CAASPGQGQYEQYF
>-|TRBV24-1|TRBJ2-1|14
CATSSSGSYNEQFF
>-|TRBV5-1|TRBJ2-1|16
CASSALPGQIYNEQFF
>few|TRBV7-6|TRBJ2-1|15
CASSTGQVRNNEQFF